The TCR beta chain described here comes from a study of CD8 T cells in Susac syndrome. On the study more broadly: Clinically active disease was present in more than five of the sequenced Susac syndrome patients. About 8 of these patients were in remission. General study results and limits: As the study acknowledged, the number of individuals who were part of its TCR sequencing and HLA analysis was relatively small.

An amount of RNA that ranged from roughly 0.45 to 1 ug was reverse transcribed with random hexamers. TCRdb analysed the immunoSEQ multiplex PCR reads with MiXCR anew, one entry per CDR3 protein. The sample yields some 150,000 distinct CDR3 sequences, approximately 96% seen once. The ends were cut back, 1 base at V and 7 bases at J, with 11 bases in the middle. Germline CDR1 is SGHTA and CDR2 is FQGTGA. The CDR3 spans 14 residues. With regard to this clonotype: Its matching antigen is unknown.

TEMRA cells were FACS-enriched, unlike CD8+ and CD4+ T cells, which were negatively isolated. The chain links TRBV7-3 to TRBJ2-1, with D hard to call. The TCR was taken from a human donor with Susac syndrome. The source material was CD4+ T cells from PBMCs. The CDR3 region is CASSLMASRNEQFF. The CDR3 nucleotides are TGTGCCAGCAGCTTAATGGCTAGTCGGAATGAGCAGTTCTTC.